This T cell receptor (beta chain) is from a study of blood T cells in healthy people across ages. It was with a sample-barcoded 5' primer and a J-beta primer mix that a second PCR of roughly 7 to 11 cycles was run. From the 5' RACE reads, TCRdb called clonotypes with MiXCR, one entry per CDR3 protein. Of about 900,000 distinct CDR3 sequences in the sample, less than 80% were seen once. Donors ranged from roughly 6 to 100 years old and were healthy Caucasians in Russia. There are 16 residues in the CDR3. Germline CDR1 reads MNHNS; CDR2 reads SASEGT. V was pared by 8 bases and J by 5 bases, with 13 bases of the junction left unmatched.

The V call is TRBV6-1, the J call TRBJ2-3; 10 bases are a match to TRBD2. The receptor comes from a man aged 25 to 40 in good health. Sequenced input: blood. CDR3 sequence: CASLGSLAGTVDTQYF. The CDR3 nucleotides read TGTGCCAGCCTGGGGTCACTAGCGGGGACTGTAGATACGCAGTATTTT.